This note documents a single TCR beta chain sequence. This entry comes from a study of T cell responses to AZD1222 COVID-19 vaccine. Looking at the study overall: Second doses at about 4 or about 12 weeks were pooled.

Trimming cost V 3 bases and J 7 bases, with 10 bases left between them. CDR3 length: 13 residues. Germline V lookup: CDR1 SNHLY, CDR2 FYNNEI. Clones were read by immunoSEQ multiplex PCR, and TCRdb kept only the in-frame ones, dropping some. Among over 100,000 clones listed, 85% to 95% were seen once. The chain has TRBV2 and TRBJ1-5; D gene uncertain. The source material was peripheral blood, sampled on day 0 of AZD1222 vaccination. The receptor's source is an adult in good health. The DNA of the CDR3 is TGTGCCAGCAGTGATTTCGGGAACCAGCCCCAGCATTTT. Translating gives CASSDFGNQPQHF.